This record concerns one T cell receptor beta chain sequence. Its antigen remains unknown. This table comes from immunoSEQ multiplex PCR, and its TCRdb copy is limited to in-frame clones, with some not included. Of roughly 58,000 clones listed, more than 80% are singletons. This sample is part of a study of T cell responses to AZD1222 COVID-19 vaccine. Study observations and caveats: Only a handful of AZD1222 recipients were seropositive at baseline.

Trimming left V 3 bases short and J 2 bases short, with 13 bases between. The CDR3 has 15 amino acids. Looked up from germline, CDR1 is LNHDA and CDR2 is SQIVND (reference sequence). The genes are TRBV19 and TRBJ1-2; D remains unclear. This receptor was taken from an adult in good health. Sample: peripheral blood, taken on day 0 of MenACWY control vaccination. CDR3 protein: CASSMPSGGNYGYTF. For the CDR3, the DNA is TGTGCCAGTAGTATGCCCTCAGGAGGGAACTATGGCTACACCTTC.